These 31 T cell receptor beta chains originate from one sample sequenced in a study of shared clonotypes between healthy human individuals (TCRdb year 2020). The method was the immunoSEQ multiplex PCR assay. The source is immuneACCESS, and TCRdb retained only in-frame sequences with V and J called. Part of the clones is not carried over; for the studies checked, unresolved V genes explain less than half of this, and the remainder is unexplained. This sample gives about 2.4 million clones in total; 80% to 95% of them show up just once. Together, the top ten hold 0.35% to 0.45% of the sample. The sequencing sample was made of naive CD4+ T cells from PBMCs. The cell subset or site label, read with the paper, signifies: CD45RA+ positively selected. These receptors were collected from a man aged 18 to 35 in good health. Some clones in this sample may be carry-over from other donors' samples.

The rearrangement uses TRBV7-8 and TRBJ2-3; D perhaps matches TRBD1 (5 bases). Germline loops: CDR1 SGHVS, CDR2 FQNEAQ. CDR3 length: 12 amino acids. Trimming pared 2 bases from V and 6 bases from J, leaving 6 bases between. As DNA, the CDR3 is TGTGCCAGCAGCTTATCAGGGGATACGCAGTATTTT. Protein: CASSLSGDTQYF.

This clone showed up just once. CDR3 sequence (DNA): TGTGCCTGGAGTGTACAGGTAACCGGCACTGAAGCTTTCTTT. It is translated as CAWSVQVTGTEAFF. The chain employs TRBV30 and TRBJ1-1; D might be TRBD1 (5 bases). Germline CDR1 and CDR2: GTSNPN and SVGIG (reference sequence). The V end lost 0 bases, the J end lost 4 bases, and 12 bases lay between the germline ends. The CDR3 is 14 amino acids.

The genes are TRBV10-3 and TRBJ2-1; TRBD1 matches 7 bases. The CDR3 has 15 amino acids. In germline, CDR1 is ENHRY, CDR2 SYGVKD. Unmatched junction bases numbered 11, after V lost 5 bases and J lost 7 bases. CDR3 nucleotide sequence: TGTGCCATCAGTCAACTCGGGACAGCTGCTAATGAGCAGTTCTTC. Translation gives CAISQLGTAANEQFF.

The chain links TRBV11-2 to TRBJ2-5; D call uncertain. Germline V CDR1 and CDR2: SGHAT, FQNNGV. This CDR3 has 14 amino acids. The germline V and J ends were trimmed by 1 base and 0 bases, with 6 bases remaining between them. CDR3 nucleotides: TGTGCCAGCAGCTTAGGTTTATACCAAGAGACCCAGTACTTC. Translated: CASSLGLYQETQYF.

This chain uses TRBV5-8 with TRBJ2-3, with D possibly being TRBD1 (5 bases). The CDR3 has 15 amino acids. CDR1 and CDR2 (germline): SGHTS, YDEGEE. V lost 0 bases to trimming and J lost 9 bases, with 17 bases between them. Here the CDR3 DNA reads TGTGCCAGCAGCTTGGGAGTCCCCAGGGCTGGCACGCAGTATTTT. It encodes CASSLGVPRAGTQYF.

The chain joins TRBV5-1 to TRBJ2-7; maybe TRBD2 (5 bases). The CDR3 is 15 residues long. V was clipped by 6 bases and J by 2 bases, with 18 bases between them. Germline lookup yields CDR1 SGHRS and CDR2 YFSETQ. In DNA form, the CDR3 reads TGCGCCAGCACCAGAGGGCCTGACTCCACCTACGAGCAGTACTTC. It specifies CASTRGPDSTYEQYF. The variable domain in full, with the rest retrieved from reference TRBV5-1 and TRBJ2-7, is KAGVTQTPRYLIKTRGQQVTLSCSPISGHRSVSWYQQTPGQGLQFLFEYFSETQRNKGNFPGRFSGRQFSNSRSEMNVSTLELGDSALYLCASTRGPDSTYEQYFGPGTRLTVT.

CDR3 DNA: TGTGCCAGCAGTTACAGCGGGAGGGCCCGGTACGAGCAGTACTTC. Translating gives CASSYSGRARYEQYF. The V call is TRBV28, the J call TRBJ2-7; TRBD2 matches at 10 bases. Losses at the gene ends were 4 bases for V and 4 bases for J; bases not matched to a gene: 7. The CDR3 covers 15 residues. Germline values: CDR1 MDHEN, CDR2 SYDVKM.

The J gene is TRBJ2-1, the V gene TRBV4-2; 11 nucleotides match TRBD1. Looked up from germline, CDR1 is LGHNA and CDR2 is YNFKEQ. V gave up 0 bases and J gave up 7 bases; unmatched junction bases: 5. CDR3 size: 16 residues. CDR3 coding DNA: TGTGCCAGCAGCCAAGAACTCGGGACAGGGGGGAATGAGCAGTTCTTC. Its protein is CASSQELGTGGNEQFF.

This sequence joins TRBV7-3 and TRBJ2-1, with TRBD2 matching over 10 bases. V lost 3 bases, J lost 5 bases, and 10 bases stayed unmatched. Germline assignment: CDR1 SGHTA and CDR2 FQGTGA. The CDR3 runs 17 residues. CDR3 sequence reads: CASSFVSSGSFHNEQFF. The CDR3 bases are TGTGCCAGCAGCTTCGTCTCTAGCGGGAGTTTCCACAATGAGCAGTTCTTC.

The V call is TRBV5-6, the J call TRBJ2-1; no firm D call. With 3 bases removed from V and 5 bases from J, the gap between germline ends came to 15 bases. Looked up from germline, CDR1 is SGHDT and CDR2 is YYEEEE. The CDR3 length is 15 residues. The CDR3, as DNA: TGTGCCAGCAGCTCAACCCTCTTCGGGCACAATGAGCAGTTCTTC. Protein: CASSSTLFGHNEQFF.

This clone was counted only a few times. V and J are TRBV5-8 and TRBJ1-2; 9 bases align to TRBD1. Germline V gene sequence: CDR1 SGHTS, CDR2 YDEGEE. CDR3 length: 15 residues. The V segment lost 3 bases and the J segment 7 bases; nucleotides outside the gene matches: 10. The CDR3 spells CASSYGDREGAGYTF. The CDR3 region has the DNA TGTGCCAGCAGCTACGGGGACAGGGAAGGGGCTGGCTACACCTTC.

The V call is TRBV4-1, the J call TRBJ2-1, with D possibly called TRBD1 or TRBD2 (6 bases each). Germline CDR1 and CDR2: MGHRA and YSYEKL. The CDR3 totals 16 residues. V shed 0 bases and J shed 2 bases, with 11 bases lying between them. CDR3 DNA sequence: TGCGCCAGCAGCCAAGATCTTGGGGGGCCCTACAATGAGCAGTTCTTC. Amino acid sequence: CASSQDLGGPYNEQFF.

The gene calls are TRBV7-2 and TRBJ2-1; 8 bases map to TRBD2. Looked up from germline, CDR1 is SGHTA and CDR2 is FQGNSA. J lost 6 bases, V lost 2 bases, and 12 bases had no gene match. The CDR3 loop spans 17 amino acids. CDR3 DNA sequence: TGTGCCAGCAGCTTATCACCCACTAGCGGCAGATCCAATGAGCAGTTCTTC. It codes for CASSLSPTSGRSNEQFF.

This clone is a singleton in its sample. This chain links TRBV7-2 with TRBJ1-1; 7 bases match TRBD1. The length of the CDR3 is 15 residues. Germline V gene lookup returns CDR1 SGHTA and CDR2 FQGNSA. J lost 4 bases, V lost 5 bases, and 10 bases had no gene match. CDR3 in DNA: TGTGCCAGCAGCGCCCGACAGGGTTGGGGCACTGAAGCTTTCTTT. This encodes CASSARQGWGTEAFF.

The CDR3 DNA reads as TGCGCCAGCAGGGGCGGCAGCTCTGGAAACACCATATATTTT. This translates into CASRGGSSGNTIYF. V usage is TRBV5-1 and J usage is TRBJ1-3; D call uncertain. Germline loops: CDR1 SGHRS, CDR2 YFSETQ. The CDR3 runs 14 residues. V was cut by 5 bases and J by 0 bases, with 9 bases left in between.

V gene TRBV5-1 combines with J gene TRBJ1-4; 9 nucleotides match TRBD1. Per germline, CDR1 SGHRS and CDR2 YFSETQ. The CDR3 is 15 residues long. V lost 2 bases to trimming and J lost 10 bases; unmatched junction nucleotides: 9. The CDR3 here is CASSLPPGQGGKLFF. CDR3 nucleotide sequence: TGCGCCAGCAGCTTACCCCCGGGACAGGGAGGAAAACTGTTTTTT. The full variable domain, with the rest looked up from reference TRBV5-1 and TRBJ1-4, is KAGVTQTPRYLIKTRGQQVTLSCSPISGHRSVSWYQQTPGQGLQFLFEYFSETQRNKGNFPGRFSGRQFSNSRSEMNVSTLELGDSALYLCASSLPPGQGGKLFFGSGTQLSVL.

The rearrangement joins TRBV5-1 to TRBJ2-1; 8 bases map to TRBD2. J lost 6 bases, V lost 10 bases, and 24 bases had no gene match. The CDR3 loop spans 18 amino acids. Looked up from germline, CDR1 is SGHRS and CDR2 is YFSETQ. Here the CDR3 reads CAPPPASGRFPFPNEQFF. The DNA of the CDR3 is TGCGCCCCTCCTCCGGCGAGCGGGAGATTCCCCTTCCCCAATGAGCAGTTCTTC.

This chain links TRBV5-1 with TRBJ2-1; TRBD2 might be the D (6 bases). The germline gives CDR1 SGHRS, CDR2 YFSETQ. V was cut by 3 bases and J by 8 bases, with 15 bases left in between. The CDR3 sequence is 14 residues long. The DNA for the CDR3 is TGCGCCAGCAGCTACGGGACTCAAGGGGATGAGCAGTTCTTC. Residues: CASSYGTQGDEQFF.

The J gene is TRBJ2-2, the V gene TRBV7-7; no clear D. V lost 4 bases, J lost 3 bases, and 9 bases lay in between. The CDR3 is 14 amino acids. Germline V gives CDR1 SSHAT, CDR2 FNYEAQ (reference sequence). CDR3 protein: CASSYERYTGELFF. CDR3 sequence (DNA): TGTGCCAGCAGCTACGAACGGTACACCGGGGAGCTGTTTTTT.

This chain connects TRBV6-5 to TRBJ2-1; 9 bases line up with TRBD2. The length of the CDR3 is 14 residues. Germline V CDR1 and CDR2: MNHEY, SVGAGI. The junction had 5 bases not matched to a gene; V was cut back by 3 bases and J by 8 bases. CDR3 coding DNA: TGTGCCAGCAGTTATGCGGGAGGGTTCGATGAGCAGTTCTTC. Translating it yields CASSYAGGFDEQFF.

The CDR3 loop is CASSPGASGSGEQFF. CDR3 DNA: TGCGCCAGCAGCCCGGGGGCTAGCGGGAGCGGAGAGCAGTTCTTC. The gene calls are TRBV5-1 and TRBJ2-1, with 10 bases aligning to TRBD2. Trimming at V came to 4 bases and at J to 10 bases, leaving 11 bases not matched to a gene. The CDR3 extends over 15 amino acids. From germline, CDR1 is SGHRS and CDR2 YFSETQ.

The chain carries TRBV18 and TRBJ2-2; D perhaps matches TRBD1 (5 bases). Germline V gene lookup returns CDR1 KGHSH and CDR2 LQKENI. V lost 2 bases and J lost 3, with 16 bases in between. This CDR3 contains 17 residues. In DNA, the CDR3 is TGTGCCAGCTCACCATTAAGTAAAGGGGTGGACACCGGGGAGCTGTTTTTT. Its translation is CASSPLSKGVDTGELFF.

V is TRBV5-1 and J is TRBJ2-1, with 11 bases identical to TRBD2. CDR3 length: 14 amino acids. With V trimmed by 5 bases and J by 10 bases, 8 bases remained unmatched. In germline, CDR1 is SGHRS, CDR2 YFSETQ. CDR3 DNA sequence: TGCGCCAGCAGGAAACTAGCGGGAGTGGAGGAGCAGTTCTTC. Its protein is CASRKLAGVEEQFF.

This clone was seen more than once but under ten times. Other nucleotide sequences in the sample specify the same CDR3. The rearrangement uses TRBV5-6 and TRBJ1-1; D remains unclear. The CDR3 length is 15 residues. Trimming took off 0 bases at V and 1 base at J, with 10 bases between the two ends. Germline loops: CDR1 SGHDT, CDR2 YYEEEE. CDR3 in amino acids: CASSLGPAPNTEAFF. CDR3 DNA: TGTGCCAGCAGCTTGGGCCCAGCCCCGAACACTGAAGCTTTCTTT.

CDR3 sequence reads: CASSPWDGTGPEAFF. The CDR3 nucleotides read TGTGCCAGCAGCCCCTGGGACGGGACGGGCCCTGAAGCTTTCTTT. The J gene is TRBJ1-1, the V gene TRBV28; tentative D call: TRBD1 (5 bases). The CDR3 covers 15 residues. Trimming took 6 bases from V and 6 from J, leaving 20 bases between them. Germline values: CDR1 MDHEN, CDR2 SYDVKM.

The genes are TRBV29-1 and TRBJ2-3, with 7 nucleotides matching TRBD2. The CDR3 has 11 residues. The V and J ends lost 7 bases and 5 bases, in that order; junction bases with no gene match: 3. In germline, CDR1 is SQVTM, CDR2 ANQGSEA. The CDR3 DNA is TGCAGCGGGGGCGGGAGAGATACGCAGTATTTT. This sequence encodes CSGGGRDTQYF.

The chain couples TRBV18 to TRBJ2-5, with 8 positions matching TRBD1. V lost 0 bases and J lost 7; bases outside the gene matches: 4. There are 14 residues in the CDR3. The V gene's germline CDR1 is KGHSH and CDR2 LQKENI. The CDR3 region is CASSPPIQGGTQYF. DNA of the CDR3: TGTGCCAGCTCACCACCGATACAGGGGGGGACCCAGTACTTC.

The genes are TRBV2 and TRBJ1-4, with 9 bases that match TRBD1. The CDR3 consists of 14 residues. The junction had 6 bases not matched to a gene; V was cut back by 8 bases and J by 5 bases. Germline CDR1 is SNHLY and CDR2 is FYNNEI. CDR3 sequence reads: CASRAGQGNEKLFF. The CDR3 DNA is TGTGCCAGCCGGGCGGGACAGGGAAATGAAAAACTGTTTTTT.

The chain has TRBV19 and TRBJ2-1, with 12 bases fitting TRBD2. Per germline, CDR1 LNHDA and CDR2 SQIVND (reference sequence). The V segment lost 8 bases and the J segment 5 bases; nucleotides outside the gene matches: 10. The CDR3 has 16 amino acids. CDR3 loop: CASGPSGRVDHNEQFF. The CDR3 DNA reads TGTGCCAGTGGGCCTAGCGGGAGGGTAGACCACAATGAGCAGTTCTTC.

This clone has a single count. The chain recombines TRBV6-1 with TRBJ2-1; possible D gene TRBD1, 6 bases. The CDR3 is 13 residues long. V lost 8 bases and J 4 bases, leaving 12 bases between the germline ends. From germline, CDR1 is MNHNS and CDR2 SASEGT. The CDR3 nucleotides read TGTGCCAGCGGGGGCTTCCCTTACAATGAGCAGTTCTTC. Amino acid sequence: CASGGFPYNEQFF.

This clone turned up a few times. The chain combines TRBV10-3 with TRBJ1-5, with TRBD1 matching 7 bases. CDR1 and CDR2 from the germline V gene are ENHRY and SYGVKD. CDR3 length: 15 residues. Trimming at V came to 2 bases and at J to 3 bases, leaving 4 bases not matched to a gene. CDR3 protein: CAISELGTANQPQHF. The CDR3 nucleotides are TGTGCCATCAGTGAGCTGGGGACAGCCAATCAGCCCCAGCATTTT.